What follows are 32 T cell receptor beta chains derived from one specimen sequenced in a study of patients and donors after allogeneic stem cell transplantation. MiXCR was run by TCRdb on the RT-PCR reads, yielding one entry per CDR3 protein. In the table there are under 200,000 distinct CDR3 sequences, around 28% of which are singletons. The sample comprised blood, either unsorted or a sorted T cell fraction (not recorded which). The receptors come from a human donor who was either an allogeneic HSCT recipient or a stem cell or donor lymphocyte infusion donor (not recorded which). It is not recorded whose cells these are; they may come from a transplant donor.

The genes are TRBV4-3 and TRBJ2-1; possibly TRBD1 or TRBD2 for D (5 bases each). The V gene's germline CDR1 is LGHNA and CDR2 YSLEER. The ends were cut back, 1 base at V and 7 bases at J, with 17 bases in the middle. This CDR3 has 16 amino acids. This chain's CDR3 is CASSQVLGDRINEQFF. In DNA, the CDR3 is TGCGCCAGCAGCCAAGTATTAGGGGACCGTATTAATGAGCAGTTCTTC.

This chain uses TRBV7-9 with TRBJ2-5; D perhaps matches TRBD2 (6 bases). V was cut by 5 bases and J by 2 bases, with 15 bases left in between. This CDR3 has 15 amino acids. Germline assignment: CDR1 SEHNR and CDR2 FQNEAQ (reference sequence). The CDR3 region is CASSRLVDSQETQYF. The CDR3 DNA follows: TGTGCCAGCAGCCGACTAGTCGACTCACAAGAGACCCAGTACTTC.

The CDR3 is CASSFSNGNYGYTF. The CDR3 DNA sequence: TGCGCCAGCAGCTTCAGCAATGGGAACTATGGCTACACCTTC. This chain connects TRBV5-1 to TRBJ1-2, with D uncertain. This CDR3 has 14 amino acids. Deletions cut 2 bases from V and 2 bases from J, with 10 bases between. The V gene's germline CDR1 is SGHRS and CDR2 YFSETQ.

The table lists this clonotype with a few counts. The rearrangement uses TRBV20-1 and TRBJ2-1; D not certain. The V end was cut by 2 bases, the J end by 7 bases, with 12 bases between. This CDR3 has 13 residues. From germline, CDR1 is DFQATT and CDR2 SNEGSKA (reference sequence). CDR3 protein: CSARSELRNEQFF. CDR3 nucleotide sequence: TGCAGTGCTAGATCGGAGTTAAGGAATGAGCAGTTCTTC.

V usage is TRBV27 and J usage is TRBJ1-1; D is perhaps TRBD1 (5 bases). This CDR3 comprises 13 residues. Trimming took off 0 bases at V and 6 bases at J, with 8 bases between the two ends. The germline V gene encodes CDR1 MNHEY and CDR2 SMNVEV (reference sequence). CDR3 in amino acids: CASSLSQGPEAFF. CDR3 nucleotide sequence: TGTGCCAGCAGTTTATCGCAGGGCCCTGAAGCTTTCTTT.

The J gene is TRBJ2-1, the V gene TRBV20-1; D call uncertain. V was cut by 5 bases and J by 0 bases, with 11 bases left in between. The CDR3 length is 14 residues. CDR1 is DFQATT and CDR2 is SNEGSKA in the germline V gene (reference sequence). CDR3 in amino acids: CSAYSRSSYNEQFF. For the CDR3, the DNA is TGCAGTGCTTACAGCCGGAGCTCCTACAATGAGCAGTTCTTC.

CDR3 sequence (DNA): TGCAGTGCTAGCCCAGCGGGAGGGTGGAATGAGCAGTTCTTC. Protein sequence: CSASPAGGWNEQFF. The rearrangement uses TRBV20-1 and TRBJ2-1, with 10 bases lining up with TRBD2. V shed 3 bases, J shed 7 bases, and the junction held 6 bases outside the gene matches. The germline V gene encodes CDR1 DFQATT and CDR2 SNEGSKA (reference sequence). The CDR3 has 14 residues.

The chain is built from TRBV12-3 or TRBV12-4 and TRBJ2-1, with D tentatively TRBD1 (6 bases). The CDR3 is made up of 14 amino acids. The V and J ends lost 8 bases and 3 bases respectively, with 14 bases between them. CDR3 region: CASGLQGIYNEQFF. CDR3 nucleotide sequence: TGTGCCAGCGGCCTACAGGGTATCTACAATGAGCAGTTCTTC.

The V call is TRBV7-2, the J call TRBJ1-6; D unclear. CDR1 is SGHTA, CDR2 FQGNSA, per germline. The ends were cut back, 2 bases at V and 9 bases at J, with 11 bases in the middle. The CDR3 spans 14 residues. CDR3 amino acids: CASSLLGASSPLHF. The CDR3 nucleotides are TGTGCCAGCAGCTTACTGGGAGCGAGTTCACCCCTCCACTTT.

This chain connects TRBV7-9 to TRBJ1-5, with TRBD1 identical over 9 bases. The V gene's germline CDR1 is SEHNR and CDR2 FQNEAQ (reference sequence). Trimming cost V 5 bases and J 3 bases; bases outside gene matches: 5. This CDR3 is built from 15 residues. As DNA, the CDR3 is TGTGCCAGCAGCCCAGGGGACAGGGCCAATCAGCCCCAGCATTTT. Amino acid sequence: CASSPGDRANQPQHF.

This clonotype was observed a handful of times. The V and J genes are TRBV12-3 or TRBV12-4 and TRBJ2-5; TRBD1 agrees at 9 bases. The CDR3 loop spans 13 amino acids. The trim removed 6 bases at V and 4 bases at J, leaving 3 bases unmatched. CDR3 nucleotide sequence: TGTGCCAGCAGCCCGACAGGGGGAGAGACCCAGTACTTC. This encodes CASSPTGGETQYF.

The rearrangement uses TRBV15 and TRBJ2-4; 7 positions agree with TRBD1. The CDR3 loop spans 16 amino acids. The germline CDR1 and CDR2 sequences are LNHNV and YYDKDF (reference sequence). Trimming at V came to 0 bases and at J to 0 bases, leaving 2 bases not matched to a gene. The chain's CDR3 is CATSREGQLAKNIQYF. Written as DNA, the CDR3 is TGTGCCACCAGCAGAGAGGGACAGCTAGCCAAAAACATTCAGTACTTC.

The gene calls are TRBV24-1 and TRBJ2-5, with D perhaps TRBD1 (6 bases). V lost 1 base to trimming and J lost 4 bases, with 9 bases between them. The CDR3 loop spans 14 amino acids. The germline CDR1 and CDR2 sequences are KGHDR and SFDVKD. The CDR3 loop is CATSDFQGRETQYF. DNA of the CDR3: TGTGCCACCAGTGATTTCCAGGGGCGAGAGACCCAGTACTTC.

The J gene is TRBJ2-7, the V gene TRBV20-1, with 9 bases that match TRBD2. With 3 bases clipped from V and 4 bases from J, the junction kept 10 bases outside the gene matches. From germline, CDR1 is DFQATT and CDR2 SNEGSKA (reference sequence). The CDR3 has 15 amino acids. The CDR3 DNA is TGCAGTGCTAGTGACTGGCGGGAGGGCCCTTACGAGCAGTACTTC. Translating it yields CSASDWREGPYEQYF.

This clonotype was seen only a few times. The chain has TRBV7-6 and TRBJ1-1, with D maybe TRBD1 (5 bases). This CDR3 comprises 15 residues. The germline V gene has CDR1 SGHVS and CDR2 FNYEAQ. The ends were cut back, 4 bases at V and 7 bases at J, with 19 bases in the middle. This CDR3 is CASSYGMGVRDEAFF. The CDR3 nucleotides are TGTGCCAGCAGCTATGGGATGGGGGTCCGGGATGAAGCTTTCTTT.

This clonotype was counted a few times. Relative to the germline gene, one junction end is altered; a read error may explain this. The chain is built from TRBV4-3 and TRBJ1-1; TRBD1 might be the D (5 bases). CDR1 and CDR2 from the germline V gene are LGHNA and YSLEER. The CDR3 contains 15 residues. The CDR3 DNA reads as TGCGCCAGCAGACCCGGGGGGGGAATGAACACTGAGGCTTTCTTT. Amino acids: CASRPGGGMNTEAFF.

The rearrangement uses TRBV20-1 and TRBJ1-4; weak D call: TRBD1 (6 bases). CDR3 length: 15 residues. The germline CDR1 and CDR2 sequences are DFQATT and SNEGSKA (reference sequence). Trimming removed 5 bases from V and 3 bases from J, with 16 bases in between. The CDR3 coding sequence is TGCAGTGCTCCTAGGCAGGACAGAGCTAATGAAAAACTGTTTTTT. This translates into CSAPRQDRANEKLFF.

The V and J genes are TRBV7-2 and TRBJ1-1; no firm D call. The CDR3 runs 12 residues. Per germline, CDR1 SGHTA and CDR2 FQGNSA. V was trimmed by 2 bases and J by 6 bases, leaving 7 bases between them. The CDR3 DNA sequence: TGTGCCAGCAGCTTATATAGACCTGAAGCTTTCTTT. Amino acid sequence: CASSLYRPEAFF.

The J gene is TRBJ1-2, the V gene TRBV15; perhaps TRBD1 as D (5 bases). Germline values: CDR1 LNHNV, CDR2 YYDKDF (reference sequence). V lost 9 bases and J 4 bases, leaving 12 bases between the germline ends. This CDR3 spans 12 amino acids. In nucleotides, the CDR3 is TGTGCCACTAGTGGGGGTTTCTATGGCTACACCTTC. Amino acids: CATSGGFYGYTF.

This clonotype was found a few times. The chain has TRBV18 and TRBJ1-5; 9 nucleotides match TRBD1. Trimming took 5 bases from V and 4 from J; bases not matched to a gene: 6. Germline V lookup: CDR1 KGHSH, CDR2 LQKENI. This CDR3 is 15 amino acids long. Written as DNA, the CDR3 is TGTGCCAGCTCAACCGGGACAGGGTCAAATCAGCCCCAGCATTTT. Translation gives CASSTGTGSNQPQHF.

This clonotype was seen many times. The chain employs TRBV12-3 or TRBV12-4 and TRBJ1-3; possible D gene TRBD1, 6 bases. The CDR3 has 15 residues. V lost 5 bases, J lost 0 bases, and 11 bases lay in between. CDR3 DNA sequence: TGTGCCAGCAGTCAAACAGGGAGCTCTGGAAACACCATATATTTT. Translated: CASSQTGSSGNTIYF.

This chain links TRBV7-2 with TRBJ2-1; 13 positions agree with TRBD2. Germline CDR1 and CDR2: SGHTA and FQGNSA. Trimming cost V 4 bases and J 3 bases; bases outside gene matches: 0. The CDR3 is 15 amino acids. This CDR3 reads CASSWTSGSYNEQFF. For the CDR3, the DNA is TGTGCCAGCAGCTGGACTAGCGGGAGCTACAATGAGCAGTTCTTC.

This clonotype came up a few times. The chain joins TRBV3-1 to TRBJ2-3, with TRBD2 matching 7 bases. V gave up 0 bases and J gave up 7 bases; unmatched junction bases: 7. Germline V gives CDR1 LGHDT, CDR2 YNNKEL (reference sequence). CDR3 length: 15 amino acids. Written as DNA, the CDR3 is TGTGCCAGCAGCCAAGAAGGCGGGAGACGAAATACGCAGTATTTT. Its translation: CASSQEGGRRNTQYF.

This clonotype was recorded many times. The chain is built from TRBV2 and TRBJ1-1; D unresolved. Trimming stripped 3 bases from V and 1 base from J, with 9 bases between. The germline gives CDR1 SNHLY, CDR2 FYNNEI. The CDR3 contains 14 residues. The CDR3 DNA is TGTGCCAGCAGTGATCTACTAGGGAACACTGAAGCTTTCTTT. Its protein is CASSDLLGNTEAFF.

The V call is TRBV6-5, the J call TRBJ2-7; 9 bases fit TRBD2. This CDR3 contains 16 residues. The germline gives CDR1 MNHEY, CDR2 SVGAGI. V lost 0 bases, J lost 3 bases, and 6 bases stayed unmatched. CDR3 in amino acids: CASSYSTSGSYYEQYF. CDR3 in DNA: TGTGCCAGCAGTTACTCAACTAGCGGGTCTTACTACGAGCAGTACTTC.

This sequence joins TRBV29-1 and TRBJ2-3; 7 positions match TRBD2. The germline V gene has CDR1 SQVTM and CDR2 ANQGSEA. The CDR3 loop spans 19 amino acids. V lost 0 bases, J lost 3 bases, and 18 bases stayed unmatched. The CDR3 region is CSVEDVTSGRASSTDTQYF. Written as DNA, the CDR3 is TGCAGCGTTGAAGATGTAACTAGTGGGAGGGCCTCTAGTACAGATACGCAGTATTTT.

There are a few counts of this clonotype. The chain joins TRBV18 to TRBJ1-3; D gene ambiguous. The V gene lost 2 bases and the J gene lost 0 bases, with 14 bases spanning the gap. Germline assignment: CDR1 KGHSH and CDR2 LQKENI. The CDR3 has 17 amino acids. The CDR3 DNA is TGTGCCAGCTCACCAAGTACGGCGTTCTTCTCTGGAAACACCATATATTTT. Translated: CASSPSTAFFSGNTIYF.

The rearrangement links TRBV10-3 to TRBJ1-2; TRBD1 matches at 7 bases. Looked up from germline, CDR1 is ENHRY and CDR2 is SYGVKD. The V and J ends lost 11 bases and 8 bases, in that order; junction bases with no gene match: 14. The length of the CDR3 is 13 residues. The DNA of the CDR3 is TGTGCCGCCGCAGACAGGGAACAGGGGGGCTACACCTTC. Protein product: CAAADREQGGYTF.

The chain recombines TRBV20-1 with TRBJ2-7; D is perhaps TRBD2 (6 bases). The CDR3 covers 12 residues. Germline V gives CDR1 DFQATT, CDR2 SNEGSKA (reference sequence). Trimming stripped 7 bases from V and 0 bases from J, with 10 bases between. The DNA for the CDR3 is TGCAGTGGGAGGGAAAGCTCCTACGAGCAGTACTTC. Protein product: CSGRESSYEQYF.

The chain recombines TRBV11-2 with TRBJ2-5, with no clear D. V lost 1 base and J lost 5, with 11 bases in between. The CDR3 is 14 residues long. The germline V gene encodes CDR1 SGHAT and CDR2 FQNNGV. This CDR3 is CASSLGTARETQYF. Here the CDR3 DNA reads TGTGCCAGCAGCTTAGGTACCGCACGGGAGACCCAGTACTTC.

There are a few counts of this clonotype. The rearrangement uses TRBV4-1 and TRBJ1-1, with 8 positions matching TRBD1. The CDR3 is 15 residues long. Germline CDR1 reads MGHRA; CDR2 reads YSYEKL. V lost 3 bases and J lost 5; bases outside the gene matches: 8. For the CDR3, the DNA is TGCGCCAGCAGCCACCTACAGGGGGGACTTACTGAAGCTTTCTTT. Protein product: CASSHLQGGLTEAFF.

This clonotype has a handful of counts. V usage is TRBV6-2 or TRBV6-3 and J usage is TRBJ1-2; 11 bases are shared with TRBD1. V gave up 2 bases and J gave up 3 bases; unmatched junction bases: 5. The germline gives CDR1 MNHEY, CDR2 SVGEGT. The CDR3 loop spans 16 amino acids. The CDR3, as DNA: TGTGCCAGCAGTTACACTCGGGACAGGGGGTACTATGGCTACACCTTC. It yields the protein CASSYTRDRGYYGYTF.